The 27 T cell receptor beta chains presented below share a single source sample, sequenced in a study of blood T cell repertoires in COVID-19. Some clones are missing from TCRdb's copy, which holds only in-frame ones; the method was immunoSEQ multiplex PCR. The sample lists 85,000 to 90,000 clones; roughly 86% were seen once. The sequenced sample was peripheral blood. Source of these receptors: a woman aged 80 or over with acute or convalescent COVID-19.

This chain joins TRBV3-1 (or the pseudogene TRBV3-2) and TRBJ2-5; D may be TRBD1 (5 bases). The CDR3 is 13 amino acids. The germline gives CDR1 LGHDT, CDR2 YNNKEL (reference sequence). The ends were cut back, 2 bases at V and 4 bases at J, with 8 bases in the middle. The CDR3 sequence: CASSQQGIETQYF. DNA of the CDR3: TGTGCCAGCAGCCAACAGGGAATAGAGACCCAGTACTTC.

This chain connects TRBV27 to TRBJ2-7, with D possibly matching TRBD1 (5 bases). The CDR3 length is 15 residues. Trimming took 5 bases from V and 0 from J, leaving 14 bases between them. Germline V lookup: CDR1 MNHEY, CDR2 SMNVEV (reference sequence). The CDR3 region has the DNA TGTGCCAGCAGTCCGTTGGACAACGTCTCCTACGAGCAGTACTTC. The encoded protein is CASSPLDNVSYEQYF.

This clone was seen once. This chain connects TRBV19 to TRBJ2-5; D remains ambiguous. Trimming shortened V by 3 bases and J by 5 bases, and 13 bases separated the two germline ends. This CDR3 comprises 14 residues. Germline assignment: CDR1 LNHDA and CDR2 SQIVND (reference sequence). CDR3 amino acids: CASSISPRVETQYF. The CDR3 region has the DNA TGTGCCAGTAGTATTAGCCCGAGAGTGGAGACCCAGTACTTC.

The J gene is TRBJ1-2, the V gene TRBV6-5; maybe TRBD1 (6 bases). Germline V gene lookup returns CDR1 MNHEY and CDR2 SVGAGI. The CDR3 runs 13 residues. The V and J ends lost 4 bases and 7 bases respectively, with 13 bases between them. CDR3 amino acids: CASSSSQGFGYTF. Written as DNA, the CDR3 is TGTGCCAGCAGTTCGAGTCAGGGGTTTGGCTACACCTTC.

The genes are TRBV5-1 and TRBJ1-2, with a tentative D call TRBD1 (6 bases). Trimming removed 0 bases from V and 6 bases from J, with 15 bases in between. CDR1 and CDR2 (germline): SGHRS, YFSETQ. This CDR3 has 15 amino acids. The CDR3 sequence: CASSLGSGVFDGYTF. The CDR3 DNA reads TGCGCCAGCAGCTTGGGCTCAGGGGTTTTCGATGGCTACACCTTC.

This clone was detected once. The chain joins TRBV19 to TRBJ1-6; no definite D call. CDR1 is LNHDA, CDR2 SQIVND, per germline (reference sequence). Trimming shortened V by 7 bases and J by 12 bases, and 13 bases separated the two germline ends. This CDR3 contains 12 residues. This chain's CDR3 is CASKERTGPLHF. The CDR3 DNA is TGTGCCAGTAAGGAACGGACTGGACCCCTCCACTTT.

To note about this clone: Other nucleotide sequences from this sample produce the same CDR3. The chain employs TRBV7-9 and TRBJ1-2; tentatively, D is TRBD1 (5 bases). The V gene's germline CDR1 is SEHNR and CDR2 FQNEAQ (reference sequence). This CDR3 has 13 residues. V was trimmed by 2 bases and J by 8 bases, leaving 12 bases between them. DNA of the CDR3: TGTGCCAGCAGCTTAAGGCAGGGCAGGGGCTACACCTTC. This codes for CASSLRQGRGYTF.

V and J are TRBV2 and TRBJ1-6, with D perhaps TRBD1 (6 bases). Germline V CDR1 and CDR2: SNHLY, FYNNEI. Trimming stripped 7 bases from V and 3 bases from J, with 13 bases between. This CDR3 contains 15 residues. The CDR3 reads CASMRTAFYNSPLHF. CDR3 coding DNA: TGTGCCAGCATGAGGACAGCTTTCTATAATTCACCCCTCCACTTT.

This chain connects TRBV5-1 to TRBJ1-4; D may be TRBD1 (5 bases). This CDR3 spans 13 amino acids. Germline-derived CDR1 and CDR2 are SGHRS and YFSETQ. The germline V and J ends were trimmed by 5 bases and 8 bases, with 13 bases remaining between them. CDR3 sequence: CASSRGYREKLFF. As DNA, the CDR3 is TGCGCCAGCAGTAGAGGCTACAGGGAAAAACTGTTTTTT.

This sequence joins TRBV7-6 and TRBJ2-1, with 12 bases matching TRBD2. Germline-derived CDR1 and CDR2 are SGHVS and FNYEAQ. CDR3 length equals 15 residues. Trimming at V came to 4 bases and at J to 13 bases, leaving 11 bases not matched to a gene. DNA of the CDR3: TGTGCCAGCAGCTCCGGGAGCGGACTAGCGGGATACCAGTTCTTC. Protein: CASSSGSGLAGYQFF. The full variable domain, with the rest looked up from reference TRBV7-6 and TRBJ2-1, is GAGVSQSPRYKVTKRGQDVALRCDPISGHVSLYWYRQALGQGPEFLTYFNYEAQQDKSGLPNDRFSAERPEGSISTLTIQRTEQRDSAMYRCASSSGSGLAGYQFFGPGTRLTVL.

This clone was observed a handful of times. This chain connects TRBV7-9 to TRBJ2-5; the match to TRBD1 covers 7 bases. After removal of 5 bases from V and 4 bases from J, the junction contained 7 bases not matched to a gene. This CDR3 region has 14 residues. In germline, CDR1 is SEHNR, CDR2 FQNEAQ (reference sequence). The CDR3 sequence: CASSHEGTVETQYF. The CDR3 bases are TGTGCCAGCAGCCATGAAGGGACAGTAGAGACCCAGTACTTC. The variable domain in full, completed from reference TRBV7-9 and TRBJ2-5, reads DTGVSQNPRHKITKRGQNVTFRCDPISEHNRLYWYRQTLGQGPEFLTYFQNEAQLEKSRLLSDRFSAERPKGSFSTLEIQRTEQGDSAMYLCASSHEGTVETQYFGPGTRLLVL.

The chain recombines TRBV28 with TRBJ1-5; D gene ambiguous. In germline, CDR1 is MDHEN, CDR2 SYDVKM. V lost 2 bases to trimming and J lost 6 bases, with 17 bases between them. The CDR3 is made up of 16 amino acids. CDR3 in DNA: TGTGCCAGCAGTTTACCACCCACCCGGGTTGGTCAGCCCCAGCATTTT. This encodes CASSLPPTRVGQPQHF.

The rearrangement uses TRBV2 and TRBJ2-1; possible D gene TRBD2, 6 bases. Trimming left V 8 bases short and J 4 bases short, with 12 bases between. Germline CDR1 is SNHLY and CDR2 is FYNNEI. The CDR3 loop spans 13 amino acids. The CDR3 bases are TGTGCCAGCGTCCTTGGGGGGTACAATGAGCAGTTCTTC. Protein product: CASVLGGYNEQFF.

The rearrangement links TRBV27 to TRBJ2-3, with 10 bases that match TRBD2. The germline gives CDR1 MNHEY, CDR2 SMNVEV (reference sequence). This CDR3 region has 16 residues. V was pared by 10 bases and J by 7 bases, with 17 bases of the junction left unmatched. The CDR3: CATPQGLAGVLNTQYF. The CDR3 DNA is TGTGCCACCCCGCAAGGTCTAGCGGGAGTACTAAATACGCAGTATTTT.

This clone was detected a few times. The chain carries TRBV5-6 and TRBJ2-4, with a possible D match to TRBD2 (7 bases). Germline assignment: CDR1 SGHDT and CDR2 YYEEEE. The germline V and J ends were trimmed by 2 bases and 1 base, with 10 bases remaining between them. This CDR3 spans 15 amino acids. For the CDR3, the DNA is TGTGCCAGCAGCTTCCGGGGGGCGGCCAAAAACATTCAGTACTTC. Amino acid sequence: CASSFRGAAKNIQYF.

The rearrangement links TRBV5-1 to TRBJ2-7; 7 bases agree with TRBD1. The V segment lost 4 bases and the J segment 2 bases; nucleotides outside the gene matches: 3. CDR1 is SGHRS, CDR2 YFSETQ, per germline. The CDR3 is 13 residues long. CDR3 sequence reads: CASSHGQAYEQYF. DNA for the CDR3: TGCGCCAGCAGCCACGGACAGGCCTACGAGCAGTACTTC.

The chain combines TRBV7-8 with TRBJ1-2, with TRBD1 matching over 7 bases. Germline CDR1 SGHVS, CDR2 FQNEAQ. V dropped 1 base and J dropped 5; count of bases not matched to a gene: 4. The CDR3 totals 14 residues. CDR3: CASSLEGDSYGYTF. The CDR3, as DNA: TGTGCCAGCAGCTTAGAGGGGGACAGTTATGGCTACACCTTC.

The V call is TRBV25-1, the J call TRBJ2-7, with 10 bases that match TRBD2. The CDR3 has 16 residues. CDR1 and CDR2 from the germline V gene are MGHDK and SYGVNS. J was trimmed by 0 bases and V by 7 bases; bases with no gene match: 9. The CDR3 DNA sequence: TGTGCCAGCAACAACCGACTAGCGGGCTTCTCCTACGAGCAGTACTTC. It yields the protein CASNNRLAGFSYEQYF.

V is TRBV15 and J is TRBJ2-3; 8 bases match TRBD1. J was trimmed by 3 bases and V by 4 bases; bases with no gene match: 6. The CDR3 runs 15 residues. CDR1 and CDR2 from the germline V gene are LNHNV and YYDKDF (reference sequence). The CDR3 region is CATSTPGQVTDTQYF. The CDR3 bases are TGTGCCACCAGCACTCCGGGACAGGTGACAGATACGCAGTATTTT.

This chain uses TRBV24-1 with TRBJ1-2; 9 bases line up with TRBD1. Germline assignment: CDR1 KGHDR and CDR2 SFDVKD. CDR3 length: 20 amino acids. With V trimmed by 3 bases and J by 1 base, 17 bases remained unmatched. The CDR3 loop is CATSDPGKGQGIRGNYGYTF. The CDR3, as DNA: TGTGCCACCAGTGATCCCGGAAAGGGACAGGGCATAAGGGGTAACTATGGCTACACCTTC.

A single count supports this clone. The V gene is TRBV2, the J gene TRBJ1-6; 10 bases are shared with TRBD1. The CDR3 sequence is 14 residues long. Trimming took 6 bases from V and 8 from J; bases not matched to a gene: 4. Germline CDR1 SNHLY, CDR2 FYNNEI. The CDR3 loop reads CASSQTGGDSPLHF. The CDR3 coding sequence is TGTGCCAGCAGCCAGACAGGGGGCGATTCACCCCTCCACTTT.

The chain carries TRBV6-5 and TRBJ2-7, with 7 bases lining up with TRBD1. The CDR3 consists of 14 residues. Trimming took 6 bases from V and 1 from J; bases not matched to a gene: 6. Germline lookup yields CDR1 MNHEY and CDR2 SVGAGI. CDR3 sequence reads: CASRRGPESYEQYF. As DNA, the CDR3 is TGTGCCAGCAGAAGGGGGCCAGAGTCCTACGAGCAGTACTTC.

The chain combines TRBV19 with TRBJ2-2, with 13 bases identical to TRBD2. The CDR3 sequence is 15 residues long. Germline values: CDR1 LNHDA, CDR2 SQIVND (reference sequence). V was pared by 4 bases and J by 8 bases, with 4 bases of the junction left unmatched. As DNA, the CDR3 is TGTGCCAGTAGTAAGGGACTAGCGGGATTAGGGGAGCTGTTTTTT. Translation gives CASSKGLAGLGELFF.

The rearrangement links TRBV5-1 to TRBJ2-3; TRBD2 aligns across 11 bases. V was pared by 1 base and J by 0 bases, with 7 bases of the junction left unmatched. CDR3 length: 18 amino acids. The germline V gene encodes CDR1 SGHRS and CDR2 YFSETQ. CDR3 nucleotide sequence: TGCGCCAGCAGCTTGTACCTAGCGGGGGGCGTTAGCACAGATACGCAGTATTTT. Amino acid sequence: CASSLYLAGGVSTDTQYF.

The CDR3 loop reads CASSQPRGGAGNEQFF. Written as DNA, the CDR3 is TGTGCCAGCAGCCAACCCCGCGGGGGGGCGGGAAATGAGCAGTTCTTC. The rearrangement uses TRBV4-2 and TRBJ2-1; 9 nucleotides align to TRBD2. This CDR3 is built from 16 residues. J lost 7 bases, V lost 2 bases, and 9 bases had no gene match. Germline V gene lookup returns CDR1 LGHNA and CDR2 YNFKEQ.

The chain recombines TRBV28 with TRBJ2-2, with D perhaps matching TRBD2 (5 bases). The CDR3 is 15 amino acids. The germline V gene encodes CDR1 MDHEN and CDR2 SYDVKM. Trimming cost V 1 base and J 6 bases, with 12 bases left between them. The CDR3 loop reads CASSLSGIRPGELFF. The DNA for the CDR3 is TGTGCCAGCAGTTTATCGGGGATTAGGCCCGGGGAGCTGTTTTTT. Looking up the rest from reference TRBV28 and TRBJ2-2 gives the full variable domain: DVKVTQSSRYLVKRTGEKVFLECVQDMDHENMFWYRQDPGLGLRLIYFSYDVKMKEKGDIPEGYSVSREKKERFSLILESASTNQTSMYLCASSLSGIRPGELFFGEGSRLTVL.

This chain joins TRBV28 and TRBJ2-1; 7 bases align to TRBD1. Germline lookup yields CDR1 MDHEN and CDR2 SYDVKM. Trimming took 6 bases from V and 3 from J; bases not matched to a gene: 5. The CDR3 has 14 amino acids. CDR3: CASRKQGLYNEQFF. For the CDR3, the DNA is TGTGCCAGCAGAAAACAGGGGCTCTACAATGAGCAGTTCTTC.